These T cell receptor beta chains were read from a single sample in a study of Ad26.COV2.S vaccination and SARS-CoV-2 variants. Sequencing was performed with immunoSEQ multiplex PCR; in TCRdb, only in-frame clones are kept and a portion is missing. This table has about 180,000 clones, approximately 88% appearing once. The specimen was peripheral blood, collected after recovery from COVID-19. Every receptor here comes from a human donor who had recovered from COVID-19. Each CDR3 is given with its conserved first and last residue. Each record gives: J gene, clone size, D gene, V gene, CDR3 length, CDR3 DNA, CDR3 protein. A D gene is named only where the DNA matches it firmly. Size values are once, few and many counts, or a class for expanded clones, and some rows have none.

>TRBJ1-2|-|-|TRBV30|10
TGTGCCTGGATGGGGAATGGCTACACCTTC
CAWMGNGYTF
>TRBJ1-2|-|-|TRBV3-1/TRBV3-2|14
TGTGCCAGCAGCCAAGAGACCCAAGTTGGGGGCTACACCTTC
CASSQETQVGGYTF
>TRBJ2-7|-|-|TRBV28|16
TGTGCCAGCAGTTCCCTTTCCGGGACCCCCACCTACGAGCAGTACTTC
CASSSLSGTPTYEQYF
>TRBJ2-3|-|TRBD2|TRBV2|15
TGTGCCATCCCCACTAGCGGGAGTGGGACAGATACGCAGTATTTT
CAIPTSGSGTDTQYF
>TRBJ1-2|-|TRBD1|TRBV27|13
TGTGCCAGCAGTCCCGACAGGGGGCTGGGCTACACCTTC
CASSPDRGLGYTF
>TRBJ2-1|-|TRBD2|TRBV3-1/TRBV3-2|20
TGTGCCAGCAGCCAAGATAAGCCTAGCGGGGGGCCTAGCTCCTACAATGAGCAGTTCTTC
CASSQDKPSGGPSSYNEQFF
>TRBJ2-7|-|-|TRBV30|11
TGTGCCTGGATGTCGGACTACGAGCAGTACTTC
CAWMSDYEQYF
>TRBJ2-7|-|-|TRBV18|15
TGTGCCAGCTCACCGTCGGAAGGGAGCTCCTACGAGCAGTACTTC
CASSPSEGSSYEQYF
>TRBJ1-1|few|TRBD1|TRBV12-3/TRBV12-4|12
TGTGCCAGCAGTCCCGGACAGGCCAAAGCTTTCTTT
CASSPGQAKAFF
>TRBJ2-3|-|-|TRBV19|16
TGTGCCAGTAGTGCCCCAAGAGTCTTTGATAGCGATACGCAGTATTTT
CASSAPRVFDSDTQYF
>TRBJ2-1|once|-|TRBV19|19
TGTGCCAGTAGTATAATGGCAAGCACCGACTACCTCTTCTACAATGAGCAGTTCTTC
CASSIMASTDYLFYNEQFF
>TRBJ1-2|few|TRBD1|TRBV15|15
TGTGCCACCAGCAGAGGACAGGGTCGGAACTATGGCTACACCTTC
CATSRGQGRNYGYTF
>TRBJ2-7|-|TRBD2|TRBV5-3|16
TGTGCCAGAAGCTTGGCCCATGGCGGGAGGGCCCTCGAGCAGTACTTC
CARSLAHGGRALEQYF
>TRBJ2-3|once|-|TRBV4-1|15
TGCGCCAGCAGCGGGTCGACGATCAGCACAGATACGCAGTATTTT
CASSGSTISTDTQYF
>TRBJ2-7|-|-|TRBV5-4|11
TGTGCCAGCAGCTTGGGGTACGAGCAGTACTTC
CASSLGYEQYF
>TRBJ2-7|-|-|TRBV15|13
TGTGCCACCAGCAGAGATGCCACCTACGAGCAGTACTTC
CATSRDATYEQYF
>TRBJ2-1|-|-|TRBV5-1|14
TGCGCCAGCAGCTGGGACGGTGCCTACAATGAGCAGTTCTTC
CASSWDGAYNEQFF
>TRBJ2-1|-|-|TRBV29-1|10
TGCAGCGTTATGTGGGTTGAGCAGTTCTTC
CSVMWVEQFF
>TRBJ1-5|-|TRBD1|TRBV2|13
TGTGCCGGAGGGGGACAGACAAATCAGCCCCAGCATTTT
CAGGGQTNQPQHF
>TRBJ1-2|-|TRBD1|TRBV4-1|14
TGCGCCAGCAGCCCGCGTACAGGGGACTATGGCTACACCTTC
CASSPRTGDYGYTF
>TRBJ1-1|-|-|TRBV29-1|10
TGCAGCGTGTGGGGGGCAGAAGCTTTCTTT
CSVWGAEAFF
>TRBJ1-6|once|TRBD1|TRBV2|13
TGTGCCAGCAGACCTACAGGGGGTTCACCCCTCCACTTT
CASRPTGGSPLHF
>TRBJ2-7|-|TRBD1|TRBV19|15
TGTGCCAGTAGTATAGGGACAGGGGGGACCTACGAGCAGTACTTC
CASSIGTGGTYEQYF
>TRBJ2-7|-|TRBD2|TRBV5-5|16
TGTGCCAGCAGCCCCCGACTAGCGGGCAGCTCCTACGAGCAGTACTTC
CASSPRLAGSSYEQYF
>TRBJ2-2|-|-|TRBV5-1|15
TGCGCCAGCAGCGTGCAGGGTCCGAACACCGGGGAGCTGTTTTTT
CASSVQGPNTGELFF
>TRBJ2-1|-|TRBD2|TRBV11-3|16
TGTGCCAGCAGCTTAGGGCTAGCGGGGGGGTGGAATGAGCAGTTCTTC
CASSLGLAGGWNEQFF
>TRBJ1-5|-|-|TRBV19|14
TGTGCCAGTAGTATTCCCACAAGGAATCAGCCCCAGCATTTT
CASSIPTRNQPQHF
>TRBJ1-2|many|-|TRBV7-8|16
TGTGCCAGCAGCTCCACGGCTGGGGGAGCTAACTATGGCTACACCTTC
CASSSTAGGANYGYTF
>TRBJ2-1|-|TRBD2|TRBV7-2|15
TGTGCCAGCAGCTTATCGAGCGGGAGTGGCTATGAGCAGTTCTTC
CASSLSSGSGYEQFF
>TRBJ1-2|-|-|TRBV9|15
TGTGCCAGCAACTCCGACCCTGGAGGAGACTATGGCTACACCTTC
CASNSDPGGDYGYTF
>TRBJ1-2|few|TRBD1|TRBV7-9|15
TGTGCCAGCAGCTTAGCAGGGGGCGGGTTCGATGGCTACACCTTC
CASSLAGGGFDGYTF
>TRBJ1-2|-|-|TRBV27|14
TGTGCCAGCAGTTTCAGAGGGGCTAACTATGGCTACACCTTC
CASSFRGANYGYTF
>TRBJ2-5|-|-|TRBV15|15
TGTGCCACCAGCCCTAGGGGCGGGAATCAAGAGACCCAGTACTTC
CATSPRGGNQETQYF
>TRBJ2-5|-|-|TRBV7-6|17
TGTGCCAGCAGCTTGGACTTTCAAGGGTTCCGGGGCACGACCCAGTACTTC
CASSLDFQGFRGTTQYF
>TRBJ2-7|-|-|TRBV19|14
TGTGCCAGTAGTCCCGGGACTGGGCCCTACGAGCAGTACTTC
CASSPGTGPYEQYF
>TRBJ2-5|-|TRBD1|TRBV11-2|15
TGTGCCAGCAGCTTAGGGGGACAGTTACAAGAGACCCAGTACTTC
CASSLGGQLQETQYF
>TRBJ2-7|-|TRBD2|TRBV19|13
TGTGCCAGTAGCAGCGGGGAAACCTACGAGCAGTACTTC
CASSSGETYEQYF
>TRBJ2-7|-|-|TRBV3-1/TRBV3-2|13
TGTGCCAGCAGCCAAGTACATGGACACGAGCAGTACTTC
CASSQVHGHEQYF
>TRBJ2-2|-|TRBD2|TRBV28|19
TGTGCCAGCAGCCCGATTCTAGCGGGGGGGCTGGCGAACACCGGGGAGCTGTTTTTT
CASSPILAGGLANTGELFF
>TRBJ1-1|-|-|TRBV12-3/TRBV12-4|13
TGTGCCAGCAGTTTAGGAAGGGCCACTGAAGCTTTCTTT
CASSLGRATEAFF
>TRBJ2-1|once|TRBD1|TRBV5-1|15
TGCGCCAGCAGCCCCATGGGACAGGGAAACAATGAGCAGTTCTTC
CASSPMGQGNNEQFF
>TRBJ1-5|-|-|TRBV19|20
TGTGCCAGTAGTATCTTAGTTGGGGGACGGGGGGTCTATAGCAATCAGCCCCAGCATTTT
CASSILVGGRGVYSNQPQHF
>TRBJ1-3|-|TRBD1|TRBV28|18
TGTGCCAGCAGTTTCAGCGGACAGGGGTCAGAAGCTGGAAACACCATATATTTT
CASSFSGQGSEAGNTIYF
>TRBJ1-2|once|-|TRBV24-1|17
TGTGCCACCAGTGATCCGCGGGGGAGGGCCCTTAACTATGGCTACACCTTC
CATSDPRGRALNYGYTF
>TRBJ2-1|-|TRBD1|TRBV12-3/TRBV12-4|12
TGTGCCAGCAGACCGGACAGGCGCGAGCAGTTCTTC
CASRPDRREQFF
>TRBJ2-1|-|-|TRBV7-2|15
TGTGCCAGCAGCTTAGGGCAGGGGGGCTTGAATGAGCAGTTCTTC
CASSLGQGGLNEQFF
>TRBJ1-2|-|-|TRBV10-3|12
TGTGCCACCGGCAGGGTTAACTATGGCTACACCTTC
CATGRVNYGYTF
>TRBJ1-1|-|TRBD1|TRBV7-7|16
TGTGCTAGCAGCTTAGGAGGGGACAGGGGGACGACTGAAGCTTTCTTT
CASSLGGDRGTTEAFF
>TRBJ2-7|-|TRBD2|TRBV10-3|15
TGTGCCATCAGTGAGCTAGCGGGAGAGATCTACGAGCAGTACTTC
CAISELAGEIYEQYF
>TRBJ1-6|once|-|TRBV19|13
TGTGCCAGTAGTGCCGAGGCCAATTCACCCCTCCACTTT
CASSAEANSPLHF
>TRBJ1-1|few|TRBD1|TRBV6-5|15
TGTGCCAGCGTGTTTTCGGACAGGGTTGGCACTGAAGCTTTCTTT
CASVFSDRVGTEAFF
>TRBJ1-1|-|-|TRBV6-6|15
TGTGCCAGCAGGCGCCCGGGAGGGGCGAACACTGAAGCTTTCTTT
CASRRPGGANTEAFF
>TRBJ1-4|-|-|TRBV27|13
TGTGCCAGCAAGGATGTCCTCGATGAAAAACTGTTTTTT
CASKDVLDEKLFF
>TRBJ1-3|-|TRBD1|TRBV19|15
TGTGCCAGTAGTTGGACAGGGGAATTCGGAAACACCATATATTTT
CASSWTGEFGNTIYF
>TRBJ2-2|-|TRBD1|TRBV4-1|19
TGCGCCAGCAGCCAAAGGAACCTCGGTCAGGGGGCGAACACCGGGGAGCTGTTTTTT
CASSQRNLGQGANTGELFF
>TRBJ2-7|-|-|TRBV6-6|13
TGTGCCAGCAGGAACCCTCCAGAAGACGAGCAGTACTTC
CASRNPPEDEQYF
>TRBJ2-1|-|-|TRBV5-4|15
TGTGCCAGCAGCACCATACAGGGAAAAACCAATGAGCAGTTCTTC
CASSTIQGKTNEQFF
>TRBJ1-1|once|-|TRBV5-1|12
TGCGCCAGCAGCTTTGCGAACACTGAAGCTTTCTTT
CASSFANTEAFF